Given below is one T cell receptor beta chain in context. It has no known antigen specificity. No much larger clonotype is one base removed from it; base qualities were not supplied. The data were obtained in a study of blood T cell repertoires in COVID-19 (dated by TCRdb to about 2020). Regarding the research as a whole: Collaborator samples came from the United States, Italy and Spain and covered acute and convalescent phases of COVID-19. The material from the prospective study consisted of cDNA or gDNA derived from T cells, B-cell-depleted T cells, or PBMCs. A de-identified subject ID, COVID-19 status, age in years and sex were almost always included in the sample metadata. Where available, HLA class I and class II types were obtained from metadata supplied by the sample provider rather than from assay-based typing. The dataset comprised deeply sampled blood TCRbeta repertoires from subjects exposed to, actively infected with, or recovered from COVID-19. The repertoires were released in a freely available public database intended as a resource for research on the immune response to SARS-CoV-2. Samples were obtained from the ongoing ImmuneRACE study (first 160 participants) and from about 1,300 subjects provided by 6 global collaborators.

Enrolling through a virtual design, the prospective study's participants ranged in age from roughly 18 to 100 years and lived across 24 United States geographic areas. In the prospective study, cohorts were assigned on the basis of participant-reported clinical history obtained from a screening survey and a study questionnaire. A participant counted as exposed if, within 2 weeks of entering the study, that participant had been in contact with someone who had a PCR-confirmed or clinician-diagnosed COVID-19 case. In the prospective study, whole blood, serum and a nasopharyngeal or oropharyngeal swab were collected from each participant by mobile phlebotomists. Additional blood draws and questionnaires over an approximately 2-month period could optionally be provided by prospective study participants. Prospective study blood samples were shipped either frozen or at room temperature before DNA extraction.

On the study overall, not on this receptor specifically: The amount of clinical and demographic metadata varied by source and participant and was provided uncurated.

V trim: 4 bases; J trim: 2 bases; unmatched bases: 4. For CDR1 and CDR2, the germline V gene lists SGHRS and YFSETQ. The cysteine opens and the phenylalanine closes a CDR3 of 14 amino acids. The entry retains the CDR3 DNA only, 42 bases that are in frame from base 1. The immunoSEQ Assay, a bias-controlled multiplex PCR, was used to amplify TCRbeta CDR3 regions from genomic DNA. In the authors' own workflow: Nucleated cell counts per sample were estimated from amplification of reference gene primers within the assay. To quantify the absolute abundance of each unique TCRbeta CDR3 rearrangement, sequence reads were collapsed and filtered. For each sample, productive Simpson clonality was calculated as the square root of Simpson's diversity index over productive rearrangements. The clones in this table, taken by TCRdb from immuneACCESS, are in-frame only. Not every clone is retained; where verified, under half of the shortfall comes from an unresolved V gene, and the cause of the rest is unknown. The D gene and trimming were derived from the DNA, and the V and J assignments and clone size from that table. The sample table contains over 200,000 clones; only one count was recorded for roughly 88% of them. The ten largest clones capture around 3.7% of the sample.

The source of this sequence is a woman aged 25 to 39 who had been exposed to COVID-19. Specimen: PBMCs or T cells enriched from blood (not recorded which). The V gene is TRBV5-1 and the J gene is TRBJ2-3; 7 bases in the junction line up with TRBD2. The nucleotides read TGCGCCAGCAGCCGTAGCGGGTACACAGATACGCAGTATTTT. This is translated as CASSRSGYTDTQYF.